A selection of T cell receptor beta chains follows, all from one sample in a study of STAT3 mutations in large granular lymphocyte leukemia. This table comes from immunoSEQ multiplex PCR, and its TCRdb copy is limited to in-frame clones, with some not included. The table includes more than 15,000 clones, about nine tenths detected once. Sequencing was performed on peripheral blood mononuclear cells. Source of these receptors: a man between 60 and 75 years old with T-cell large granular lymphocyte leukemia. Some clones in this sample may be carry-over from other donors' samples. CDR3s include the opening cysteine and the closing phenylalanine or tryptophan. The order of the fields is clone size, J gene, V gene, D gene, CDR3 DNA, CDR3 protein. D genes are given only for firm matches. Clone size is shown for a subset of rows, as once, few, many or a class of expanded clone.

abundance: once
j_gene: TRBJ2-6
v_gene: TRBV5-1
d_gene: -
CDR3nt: TGCGCCAGCCGGGCCTCTGGGGCCAACGTCCTGACTTTC
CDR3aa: CASRASGANVLTF

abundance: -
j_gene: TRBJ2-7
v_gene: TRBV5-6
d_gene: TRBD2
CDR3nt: TGTGCCAGCAGCAAAGGACTAGCGGGGGCCTACGAGCAGTACTTC
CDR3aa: CASSKGLAGAYEQYF

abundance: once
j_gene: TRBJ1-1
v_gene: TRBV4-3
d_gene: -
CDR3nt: TGCGCCAGCAGCGAAGGGGGTTTAGGGGCCCCACGGACTGAAGCTTTCTTT
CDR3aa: CASSEGGLGAPRTEAFF

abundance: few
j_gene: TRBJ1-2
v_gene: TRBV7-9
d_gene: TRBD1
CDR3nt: TGTGCCAGCACCCCCGTATGGACCGGGACAGGGGATTATGGCTACACCTTC
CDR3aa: CASTPVWTGTGDYGYTF

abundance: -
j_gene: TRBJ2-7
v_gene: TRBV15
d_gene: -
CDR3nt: TGTGCCACCAGCAGCACGGGGAACGAGCAGTACTTC
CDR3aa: CATSSTGNEQYF

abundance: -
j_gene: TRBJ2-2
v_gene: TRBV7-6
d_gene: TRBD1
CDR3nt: TGTGCCAGCAGCTTGGTGTCCGGACAGGGGATCGCCGGGGAGCTGTTTTTT
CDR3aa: CASSLVSGQGIAGELFF

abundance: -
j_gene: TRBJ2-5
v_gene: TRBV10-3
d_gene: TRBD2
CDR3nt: TGTGCCACCCGTTTCCCGGGGGGGGGCGGCGCAGAGACCCAGTACTTC
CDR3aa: CATRFPGGGGAETQYF

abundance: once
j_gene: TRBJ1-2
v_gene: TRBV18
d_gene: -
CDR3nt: TGTGCCAGCTCACCTACTGCGGACGGGACCTACACCTTC
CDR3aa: CASSPTADGTYTF

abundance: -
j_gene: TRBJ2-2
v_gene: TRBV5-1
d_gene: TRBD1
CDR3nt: TGCGCCAGCAGCACTGGACAGGGCTTATACCCCGGGGAGCTGTTTTTT
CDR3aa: CASSTGQGLYPGELFF

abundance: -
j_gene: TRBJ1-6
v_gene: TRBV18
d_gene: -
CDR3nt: TGTGCCAGCTCAGCAGATGGCTCCTATAATTCACCCCTCCACTTT
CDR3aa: CASSADGSYNSPLHF

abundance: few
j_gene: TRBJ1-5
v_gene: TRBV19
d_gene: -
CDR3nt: TGTGCCAGTGGACAGTCGAGGACTTATCAGCCCCAGCATTTT
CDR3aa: CASGQSRTYQPQHF

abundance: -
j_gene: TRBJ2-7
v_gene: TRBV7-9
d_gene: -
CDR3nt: TGTGCCAGCAGCCACAAGTTCTCCTACGAGCAGTACTTC
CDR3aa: CASSHKFSYEQYF

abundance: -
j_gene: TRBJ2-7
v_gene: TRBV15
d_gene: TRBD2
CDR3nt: TGTGCCACCAGCGTGACTAGCGGAGAGCAGTACTTC
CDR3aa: CATSVTSGEQYF

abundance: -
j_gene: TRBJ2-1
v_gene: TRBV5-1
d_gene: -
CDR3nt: TGCGCCAGCAGCCTGGACGAGGGTCCCCAGTTCTTC
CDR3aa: CASSLDEGPQFF

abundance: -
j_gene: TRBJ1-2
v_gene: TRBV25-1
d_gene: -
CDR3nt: TGTGCCAGCAGTGAATTACGGGGAGGAGGTGGCTACACCTTC
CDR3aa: CASSELRGGGGYTF

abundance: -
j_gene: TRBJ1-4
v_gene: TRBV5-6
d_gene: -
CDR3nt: TGTGCCAGCAGCTCGCTGGTTGAAAATGAAAAACTGTTTTTT
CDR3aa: CASSSLVENEKLFF

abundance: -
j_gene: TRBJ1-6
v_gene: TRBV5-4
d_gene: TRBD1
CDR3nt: TGTGCCACCCAGACAGGGGTAGGGGATAATTCACCCCTCCACTTT
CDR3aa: CATQTGVGDNSPLHF

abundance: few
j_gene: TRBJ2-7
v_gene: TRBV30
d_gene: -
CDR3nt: TGTGCCTGGAGTGGGGCAGACTCCTACGAGCAGTACTTC
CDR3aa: CAWSGADSYEQYF

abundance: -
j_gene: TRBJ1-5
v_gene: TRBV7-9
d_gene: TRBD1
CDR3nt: TGTGCCAGCAGCCGTTTCGCAGGGGGCGTAGGACAGCCCCAGCATTTT
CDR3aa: CASSRFAGGVGQPQHF

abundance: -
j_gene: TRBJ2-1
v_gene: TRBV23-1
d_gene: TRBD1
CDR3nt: TGCGCCAGCACCCCGGCAGGGGGCCTCTACAATGAGCAGTTCTTC
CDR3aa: CASTPAGGLYNEQFF

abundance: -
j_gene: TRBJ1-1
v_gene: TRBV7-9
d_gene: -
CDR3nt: TGTGCCAGCAGCTTAGATAGGGGAAGGACTGAAGCTTTCTTT
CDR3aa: CASSLDRGRTEAFF

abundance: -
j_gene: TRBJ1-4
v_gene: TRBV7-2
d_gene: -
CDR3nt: TGTGCCAGCAGCTTAGATGGTGGGGTAAAACTGTTTTTT
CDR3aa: CASSLDGGVKLFF

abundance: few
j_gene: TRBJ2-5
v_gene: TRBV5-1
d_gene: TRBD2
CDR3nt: TGCGCCAGCAGCTTGGGGGACGCGGGAGGAGTGAAGACCCAGTACTTC
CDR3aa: CASSLGDAGGVKTQYF

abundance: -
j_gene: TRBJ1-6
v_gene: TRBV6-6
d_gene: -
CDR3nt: TGTGCCAGCAGCCAAAGAAAGAATTCACCCCTCCACTTT
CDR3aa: CASSQRKNSPLHF

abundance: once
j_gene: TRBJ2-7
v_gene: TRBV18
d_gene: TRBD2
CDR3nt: TGTGCCAGCTCACCACCGAATAGCGGGATCTCCCTCTACGAGCAGTACTTC
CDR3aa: CASSPPNSGISLYEQYF

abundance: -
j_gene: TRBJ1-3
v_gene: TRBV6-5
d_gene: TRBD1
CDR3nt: TGTGCCAGCAGTTCCCCGACAGGGGGAAACACCATATATTTT
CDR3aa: CASSSPTGGNTIYF

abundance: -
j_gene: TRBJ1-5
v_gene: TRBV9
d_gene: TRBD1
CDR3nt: TGTGCCAGCAGCACCGGGACAGGCAATCAGCCCCAGCATTTT
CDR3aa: CASSTGTGNQPQHF

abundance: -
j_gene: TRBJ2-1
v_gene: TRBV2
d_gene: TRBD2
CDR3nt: TGTGCCAGCAGTGGCGGGAGCCCCTACAATGAGCAGTTCTTC
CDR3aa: CASSGGSPYNEQFF

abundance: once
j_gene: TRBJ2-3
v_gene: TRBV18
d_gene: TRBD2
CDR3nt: TGTGCCAGCTCACGTGGACTAGCGGGAAGGGCAGATACGCAGTATTTT
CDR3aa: CASSRGLAGRADTQYF

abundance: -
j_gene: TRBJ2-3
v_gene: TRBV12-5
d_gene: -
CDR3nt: TGTGCTAGTGGTCCGGGGTCCGAAAGGGATACGCAGTATTTT
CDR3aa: CASGPGSERDTQYF

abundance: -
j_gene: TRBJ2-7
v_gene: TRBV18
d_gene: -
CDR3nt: TGTGCCAGCTCTCCAACCCTAGGGACTCAGACCTACGAGCAGTACTTC
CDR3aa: CASSPTLGTQTYEQYF

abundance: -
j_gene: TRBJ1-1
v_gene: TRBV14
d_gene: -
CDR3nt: TGTGCCAGCAGCCAAACAGCGAACACTGAAGCTTTCTTT
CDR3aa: CASSQTANTEAFF

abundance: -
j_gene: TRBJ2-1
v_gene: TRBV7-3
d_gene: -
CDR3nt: TGTGCCAGCAGCCCGAGGGAGCGGGAGCAGTTCTTC
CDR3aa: CASSPREREQFF

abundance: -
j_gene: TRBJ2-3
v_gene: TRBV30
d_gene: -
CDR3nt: TGTGCCTGGAGGGAGGGAGATACGCAGTATTTT
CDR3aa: CAWREGDTQYF

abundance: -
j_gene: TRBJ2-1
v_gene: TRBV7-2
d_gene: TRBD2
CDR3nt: TGTGCCAGCAGCTCAGGACTAGCGGGAGTATACAATGAGCAGTTCTTC
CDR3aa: CASSSGLAGVYNEQFF

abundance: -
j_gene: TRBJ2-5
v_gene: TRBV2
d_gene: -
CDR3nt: TGTGCCAGCAGTCCAACATTGGGTGGGCGGCAAGAGACCCAGTACTTC
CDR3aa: CASSPTLGGRQETQYF

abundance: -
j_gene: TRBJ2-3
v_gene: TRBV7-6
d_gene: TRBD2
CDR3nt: TGTGCCAGCAGCTTAGCCGGGACTAGAGGAGTGAGCACAGATACGCAGTATTTT
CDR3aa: CASSLAGTRGVSTDTQYF

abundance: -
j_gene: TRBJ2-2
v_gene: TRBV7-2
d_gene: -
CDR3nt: TGTGCCAGCAGCCCCCGTGGTGTGAGGACCGGGGAGCTGTTTTTT
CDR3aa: CASSPRGVRTGELFF

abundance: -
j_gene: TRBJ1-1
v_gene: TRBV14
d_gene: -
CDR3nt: TGTGCCAGCAGCTCACAAGGGGTACGGAACACTGAAGCTTTCTTT
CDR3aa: CASSSQGVRNTEAFF

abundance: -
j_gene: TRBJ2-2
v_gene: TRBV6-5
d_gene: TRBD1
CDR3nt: TGTGCCAGCAGACACGGACAGGGAACCGCCGGGGAGCTGTTTTTT
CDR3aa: CASRHGQGTAGELFF

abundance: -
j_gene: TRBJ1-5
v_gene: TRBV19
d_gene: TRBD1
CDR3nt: TGTGCCAGTAGTACGGGGACAGGGGCCAATCAGCCCCAGCATTTT
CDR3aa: CASSTGTGANQPQHF

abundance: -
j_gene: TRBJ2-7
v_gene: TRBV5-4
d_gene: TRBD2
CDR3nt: TGTGCCAGCAGCCGTCCCCCTCTAGCGGGAGGGTCCTACGAGCAGTACTTC
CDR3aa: CASSRPPLAGGSYEQYF

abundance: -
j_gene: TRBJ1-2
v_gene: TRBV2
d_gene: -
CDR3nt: TGTGCCAGCAGTTTTACCGGGACTTTCGGCTACACCTTC
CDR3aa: CASSFTGTFGYTF

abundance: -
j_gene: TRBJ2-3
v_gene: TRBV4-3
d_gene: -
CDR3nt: TGCGCCAGCAGCCAAGGACATTCAGATACGCAGTATTTT
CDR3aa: CASSQGHSDTQYF

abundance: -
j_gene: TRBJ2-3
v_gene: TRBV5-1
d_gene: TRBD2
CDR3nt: TGCGCCAGCAGCTTGGGAGCGGGACCGCAAGATACGCAGTATTTT
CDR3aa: CASSLGAGPQDTQYF

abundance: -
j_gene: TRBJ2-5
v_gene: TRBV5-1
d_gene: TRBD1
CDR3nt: TGCGCCAGCAGCTTCTCCGGACAGGGAGAGACCCAGTACTTC
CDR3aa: CASSFSGQGETQYF